These T cell receptor beta chains were read from a single sample in a study of blood T cell repertoires in COVID-19. Only in-frame clones appear in the TCRdb table, and some are missing; sequencing was by immunoSEQ multiplex PCR. The sample has more than 140,000 clones, about 86% seen once. Sequenced input: peripheral blood. The receptors come from a woman aged 60 to 75 with acute or convalescent COVID-19. The CDR3 runs from the conserved cysteine through the conserved F or W. Fields, in order: D gene, V gene, J gene, CDR3 DNA, CDR3 protein. The D gene is left open where the match is weak.

-	TRBV19	TRBJ1-5	TGTGCCAGCAACCGGGACTCTCAGAATCAGCCCCAGCATTTT	CASNRDSQNQPQHF
-	TRBV27	TRBJ1-5	TGTGCCAGCAGTCCGGACAGAGTTACTAATCAGCCCCAGCATTTT	CASSPDRVTNQPQHF
TRBD1	TRBV9	TRBJ2-1	TGTGCCAGCAGCGCCGAGGGGGCCTTCTACAATGAGCAGTTCTTC	CASSAEGAFYNEQFF
TRBD1	TRBV7-7	TRBJ1-4	TGTGCTAGCAGCTTCCGACCAAACAGGGGGAGTAATGAAAAACTGTTTTTT	CASSFRPNRGSNEKLFF
-	TRBV11-2	TRBJ1-1	TGTGCCAGCAGCTTAGATCACGGGGGTAATGCTTTCTTT	CASSLDHGGNAFF
-	TRBV11-3	TRBJ2-5	TGTGCCAGCAGCTACGGACCCAGCCAGGGAGGAGAGACCCAGTACTTC	CASSYGPSQGGETQYF
-	TRBV5-6	TRBJ1-2	TGTGCCAGCAGCTTGGGGACAAGATCTAACTATGGCTACACCTTC	CASSLGTRSNYGYTF
TRBD1	TRBV7-8	TRBJ2-7	TGTGCCAGCAGCTTGATTTCTACCGGGACAGGGGCCCACGAGCAGTACTTC	CASSLISTGTGAHEQYF
-	TRBV28	TRBJ2-7	TGTGCCAGCAGTTCGACAGGTTTCTCCTACGAGCAGTACTTC	CASSSTGFSYEQYF
TRBD2	TRBV28	TRBJ2-1	TGTGCCAGCATACCTAGCGGGGGATCCTCCTACAATGAGCAGTTCTTC	CASIPSGGSSYNEQFF